The rows below give T cell receptor beta chains drawn from one sample of a study of shared clonotypes between healthy human individuals. Using immunoSEQ multiplex PCR, the repertoire was profiled, and TCRdb retains in-frame clones only, with some absent. The sample contains about 2.2 million clones, roughly 93% of which appear only once. The sequenced material came from naive CD8+ T cells from PBMCs. The receptors originated from a man aged 18 to 29 in good health. Some clones in this sample may be carry-over from other donors' samples. The CDR3 runs from the conserved cysteine through the conserved F or W. A D gene is named only where the DNA matches it firmly. For some rows the clone size is stated as once, few or many, or as a class when expanded; others skip it.

D	V	J	size	DNA	CDR3
.	TRBV7-9	TRBJ2-7	.	TGTGCCAGCAGCTCGACAAGGGAGTTCGCCTACGAGCAGTACTTC	CASSSTREFAYEQYF
.	TRBV9	TRBJ2-3	.	TGTGCCAGCAGCGTACCCCGACAGGGACTTCACTCCACAGATACGCAGTATTTT	CASSVPRQGLHSTDTQYF
.	TRBV7-9	TRBJ2-7	.	TGTGCCAGCAGCTTACACGGAGAGCAGGGGAAGCAGTACTTC	CASSLHGEQGKQYF
.	TRBV29-1	TRBJ2-1	.	TGCAGCGTTGGGGGTGGGACACAGACCTACAATGAGCAGTTCTTC	CSVGGGTQTYNEQFF
.	TRBV6-5	TRBJ2-7	.	TGTGCCACCGGTTTGTCTAGGGTCCACTCCTACGAGCAGTACTTC	CATGLSRVHSYEQYF
.	TRBV10-2	TRBJ2-3	.	TGCGCCAGCCTAAGCCGCACAGATACGCAGTATTTT	CASLSRTDTQYF
.	TRBV6-1	TRBJ2-1	.	TGTGCCAGCAGTGAAGAGGCCCGTCTTGGGGAGCAGTTCTTC	CASSEEARLGEQFF
.	TRBV2	TRBJ2-7	.	TGTGCCAGCAGTGCGGTCGACGAGCAGTACTTC	CASSAVDEQYF
.	TRBV19	TRBJ1-1	.	TGTGCCAGTAGTATGGCCCCGACGGAAGCTTTCTTT	CASSMAPTEAFF
.	TRBV6-5	TRBJ2-2	.	TGTGCCAGCAGTTATGAGACAGATAACACCGGGGAGCTGTTTTTT	CASSYETDNTGELFF
TRBD1	TRBV6-5	TRBJ2-5	.	TGTGCCAGCAGCTGGGACAGGGCCGGAGAGACCCAGTACTTC	CASSWDRAGETQYF
TRBD1	TRBV10-2	TRBJ1-5	.	TGCGCCAGCACTGAGACAGGGAATCAGCCCCAGCATTTT	CASTETGNQPQHF
.	TRBV14	TRBJ1-2	.	TGTGCCAGCAGCCCGCCGGGGTGGGCGACGGAAGGCTACACCTTC	CASSPPGWATEGYTF
.	TRBV21-1	TRBJ1-5	.	TGTGCCAGCAGCTCCCAGGGACAGCCTAACGGAGCGAGCAATCAGCCCCAGCATTTT	CASSSQGQPNGASNQPQHF
TRBD2	TRBV7-9	TRBJ2-1	once	TGTGCCAGCAGCTTGGGAGGGCTGTACAATGAGCAGTTCTTC	CASSLGGLYNEQFF
TRBD1	TRBV27	TRBJ2-7	.	TGTGCCAGCAGTTTGTCCCCCGGGACAGCCAACTACGAGCAGTACTTC	CASSLSPGTANYEQYF
.	TRBV9	TRBJ1-5	once	TGTGCCAGCAGCGAGGGACAAATCAATCAGCCCCAGCATTTT	CASSEGQINQPQHF
.	TRBV7-9	TRBJ1-2	.	TGTGCCAGCAGCTCCCAGCTCCGGGGACCGGCTAACTATGGCTACACCTTC	CASSSQLRGPANYGYTF
.	TRBV5-6	TRBJ1-5	.	TGTGCCAGCAGCCTTGGCCCCACACCAGTGAATCAGCCCCAGCATTTT	CASSLGPTPVNQPQHF
TRBD2	TRBV5-4	TRBJ2-1	.	TGTGCCAGCAGCTTTTCCCGGGACTACAGTAATGAGCAGTTCTTC	CASSFSRDYSNEQFF
TRBD2	TRBV4-3	TRBJ2-7	.	TGCGCCAGCAGCCTACGACTAGCGGGGTACGAGCAGTACTTC	CASSLRLAGYEQYF
TRBD1	TRBV7-2	TRBJ1-4	once	TGTGCCAGCAGCTTAGTGGGGACAGTTGCAACTAATGAAAAACTGTTTTTT	CASSLVGTVATNEKLFF
.	TRBV19	TRBJ2-1	.	TGTGCCAGTAGTCACGCAGACAGAGAATCCTACAATGAGCAGTTCTTC	CASSHADRESYNEQFF
.	TRBV6-1	TRBJ2-7	.	TGTGCCAGCACTACCGGTCACCTGAGCTCCTACGAGCAGTACTTC	CASTTGHLSSYEQYF
.	TRBV4-1	TRBJ1-1	.	TGCGCCAGCACCAAACGCCGGGAGAACACTGAAGCTTTCTTT	CASTKRRENTEAFF
.	TRBV4-3	TRBJ1-2	.	TGCGCCAGCAGCCAAGCGCGGGGGGAGTATTATGGCTACACCTTC	CASSQARGEYYGYTF
.	TRBV7-8	TRBJ2-7	.	TGTGCCATTCTGGTCAACTACGAGCAGTACTTC	CAILVNYEQYF
.	TRBV13	TRBJ2-7	.	TGTGCCAGCAGCTTCAGAACCGGCGACGAGCAGTACTTC	CASSFRTGDEQYF
TRBD2	TRBV28	TRBJ2-1	.	TGTGCCAGCTCTCAGCGGGAGCTGGGTGAGCAGTTCTTC	CASSQRELGEQFF
TRBD1	TRBV27	TRBJ1-2	once	TGTGCCAGCAGGTACACAGGGGCCTATGGCTACACCTTC	CASRYTGAYGYTF
TRBD2	TRBV27	TRBJ2-7	.	TGTGCCAGCGGCCGTGGGGCGGGAGTTCCCTACGAGCAGTACTTC	CASGRGAGVPYEQYF
.	TRBV7-9	TRBJ1-1	.	TGTGCCAGCAGCTTAGGTCTGAGAACCATGAACACTGAAGCTTTCTTT	CASSLGLRTMNTEAFF
.	TRBV27	TRBJ2-4	.	TGTGCCAGCAGTTCCGTTTTCATGCTTCGGGACATTCAGTACTTC	CASSSVFMLRDIQYF
.	TRBV4-1	TRBJ2-3	.	TGCGCCAGCAGCCAAGATCAGTCGACAGCCACAGATACGCAGTATTTT	CASSQDQSTATDTQYF
TRBD1	TRBV9	TRBJ2-7	.	TGTGCCAGCAGCGCCGGGACAGGGATCTCCTACGAGCAGTACTTC	CASSAGTGISYEQYF
TRBD1	TRBV14	TRBJ2-1	.	TGTGCCAGCAGCCCAATGAAGGGACAGGCCTACAATGAGCAGTTCTTC	CASSPMKGQAYNEQFF
.	TRBV10-2	TRBJ2-7	.	TGCGCCAGCAGTGTCACAGGGACAACTTCCTACGAGCAGTACTTC	CASSVTGTTSYEQYF
TRBD2	TRBV7-9	TRBJ2-2	.	TGTGCCAGCAGCACCCATGTAGCGGGGGAAAACACCGGGGAGCTGTTTTTT	CASSTHVAGENTGELFF
.	TRBV9	TRBJ2-1	.	TGTGCCAGCAGCGTAGAAGGGGGAGTAGACGATGAGCAGTTCTTC	CASSVEGGVDDEQFF
.	TRBV11-2	TRBJ1-2	.	TGTGCCAGCCGTCTTGGACACCTGGGTGTGAATGGCTACACCTTC	CASRLGHLGVNGYTF
TRBD1	TRBV5-1	TRBJ2-5	.	TGCGCCAGCAGCTTTGGACAGGGGATCCAAGAGACCCAGTACTTC	CASSFGQGIQETQYF
.	TRBV27	TRBJ1-2	once	TGTGCCAGCAGCCCCCTGAGGGGGACTGGCTACACCTTC	CASSPLRGTGYTF
TRBD1	TRBV12-5	TRBJ2-1	.	TGTGCTAGTGGTTTGGCCGGGACAGGGTCGAACAATGAGCAGTTCTTC	CASGLAGTGSNNEQFF
.	TRBV7-6	TRBJ1-4	.	TGTGCCAGCAGCTTAGGGGCCTCCGGGGGGGGTGAAAAACTGTTTTTT	CASSLGASGGGEKLFF
TRBD1	TRBV28	TRBJ2-1	.	TGTGCCAGCAGTTTAATGCCGACAGGGGATTACAATGAGCAGTTCTTC	CASSLMPTGDYNEQFF
.	TRBV12-2	TRBJ2-1	.	TGTGCAAGTCGCCAGCGGGAGGGCCCACCCTACAATGAGCAGTTCTTC	CASRQREGPPYNEQFF
.	TRBV28	TRBJ2-3	.	TGTGCCAGCTTACGAGCCACAGGGATGAGTGGAATAGATACGCAGTATTTT	CASLRATGMSGIDTQYF
.	TRBV27	TRBJ2-3	.	TGTGCCAGCAGTCCCGCCCCCCGGGGCACAGATACGCAGTATTTT	CASSPAPRGTDTQYF
.	TRBV19	TRBJ1-2	.	TGTGCCAGTAGTATAGAATCGAGGGACTATGGCTACACCTTC	CASSIESRDYGYTF
.	TRBV27	TRBJ1-1	once	TGTGCCAGCAGTTTCTCTCTTGGGGGGGTTGATGAAGCTTTCTTT	CASSFSLGGVDEAFF
.	TRBV6-5	TRBJ2-7	.	TGTGCCAGCAGTTACTCGAGTGGCAGGGTCTTCGAGCAGTACTTC	CASSYSSGRVFEQYF
.	TRBV5-1	TRBJ1-1	.	TGCGCCAGCAGCTTGAGTTCTAGGGTGGACGAAGCTTTCTTT	CASSLSSRVDEAFF
.	TRBV2	TRBJ2-1	.	TGTGCCAGCACCTCCCGGCCAGGGGCGATTTACAATGAGCAGTTCTTC	CASTSRPGAIYNEQFF
TRBD1	TRBV27	TRBJ2-3	.	TGTGCCAGCAGTCCGACAGGGGCCCCCACAGATACGCAGTATTTT	CASSPTGAPTDTQYF
TRBD1	TRBV7-9	TRBJ1-2	.	TGTGCCAGCAGCACACGGGACAGGGGGCTTTGGGGCTACACCTTC	CASSTRDRGLWGYTF
TRBD2	TRBV9	TRBJ2-3	.	TGTGCCAGCAGCGCGGGACTAGCGGTAGCAGATACGCAGTATTTT	CASSAGLAVADTQYF
.	TRBV6-6	TRBJ1-2	once	TGTGCCAGCAGGTACCTCCCACAGGAAGACTATGGCTACACCTTC	CASRYLPQEDYGYTF
.	TRBV6-5	TRBJ2-1	.	TGTGCCAGCAGTTACTCGATCTCCGGAAATGAGCAGTTCTTC	CASSYSISGNEQFF
.	TRBV7-3	TRBJ2-7	.	TGTGCCAGCAGCTTAATCGGGGGGCCGTCCGAGCAGTACTTC	CASSLIGGPSEQYF
.	TRBV5-1	TRBJ2-3	.	TGCGCCAGCAGCGCTGAAGGAGCGAGGACAGATACGCAGTATTTT	CASSAEGARTDTQYF